This T cell receptor beta chain was observed in a study of cytomegalovirus exposure and HLA in healthy donors. Study observations and caveats: In most subjects, TCR beta sequences reportedly gave accurate predictions of HLA-A and HLA-B alleles. Upon later analysis, HLA-associated TCR beta chains proved more clonally expanded than other, equally common chains. A later analysis reportedly found that, within productive TCRs, an Asian-associated ancestry cluster had fewer N-insertions than the mean observed across the roughly 630 donors.

With respect to this clone: Antigen unknown.

The PCR was carried out with 60 Vbeta primers and 13 Jbeta primers. The assay was immunoSEQ multiplex PCR, and TCRdb's table has in-frame clones only and misses some. Of approximately 160,000 clones in the sample, 75% are singletons; the top ten hold roughly 3%. This sequence was found in a woman between 45 and 65 years old in good health and CMV-seropositive. The sample was PBMCs.

CDR3 residues: CSVGGVTDTQYF. The CDR3 bases are TGCAGCGTTGGGGGGGTAACAGATACGCAGTATTTT. The rearrangement uses TRBV29-1 and TRBJ2-3, with D possibly TRBD2 on 6 matching bases. This CDR3 spans 12 amino acids. Trimming cost V 4 bases and J 3 bases, with 8 bases left between them. Germline assignment: CDR1 SQVTM and CDR2 ANQGSEA.